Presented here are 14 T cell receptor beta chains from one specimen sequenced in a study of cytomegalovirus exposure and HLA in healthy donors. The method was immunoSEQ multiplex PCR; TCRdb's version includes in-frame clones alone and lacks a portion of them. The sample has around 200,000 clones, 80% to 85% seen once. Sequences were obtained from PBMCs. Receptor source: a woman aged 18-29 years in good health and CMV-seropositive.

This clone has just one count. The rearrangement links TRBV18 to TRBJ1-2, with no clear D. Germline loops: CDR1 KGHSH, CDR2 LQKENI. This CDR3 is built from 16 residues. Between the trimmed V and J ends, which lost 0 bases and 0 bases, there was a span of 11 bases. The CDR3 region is CASSPPGSPANYGYTF. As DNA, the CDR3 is TGTGCCAGCTCACCACCGGGGAGTCCCGCTAACTATGGCTACACCTTC.

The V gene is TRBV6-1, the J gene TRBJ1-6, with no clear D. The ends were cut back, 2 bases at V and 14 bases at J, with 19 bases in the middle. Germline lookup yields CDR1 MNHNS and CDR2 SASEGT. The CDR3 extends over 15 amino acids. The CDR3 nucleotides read TGTGCCAGCAGTGAACTTACCCCGGGTCCCCGCGCCCTCCACTTT. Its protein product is CASSELTPGPRALHF.

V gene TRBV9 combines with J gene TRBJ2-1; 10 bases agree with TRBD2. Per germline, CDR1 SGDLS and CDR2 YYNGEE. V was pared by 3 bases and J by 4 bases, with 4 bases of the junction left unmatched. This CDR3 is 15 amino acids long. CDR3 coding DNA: TGTGCCAGCAGCGCCGGACTAGCGGAGTACAATGAGCAGTTCTTC. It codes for CASSAGLAEYNEQFF.

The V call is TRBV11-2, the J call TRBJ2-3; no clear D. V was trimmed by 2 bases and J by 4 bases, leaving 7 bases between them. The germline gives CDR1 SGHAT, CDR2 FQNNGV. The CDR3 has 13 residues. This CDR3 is CASSLTVADTQYF. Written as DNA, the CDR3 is TGTGCCAGCAGCTTAACAGTAGCAGATACGCAGTATTTT. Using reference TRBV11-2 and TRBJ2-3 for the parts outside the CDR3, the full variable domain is EAGVAQSPRYKIIEKRQSVAFWCNPISGHATLYWYQQILGQGPKLLIQFQNNGVVDDSQLPKDRFSAERLKGVDSTLKIQPAKLEDSAVYLCASSLTVADTQYFGPGTRLTVL.

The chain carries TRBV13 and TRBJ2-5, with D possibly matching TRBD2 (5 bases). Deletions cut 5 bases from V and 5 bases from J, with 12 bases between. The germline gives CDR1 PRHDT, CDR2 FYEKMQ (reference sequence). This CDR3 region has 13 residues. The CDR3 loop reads CASSRWRQETQYF. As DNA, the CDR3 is TGTGCCAGCAGCCGGTGGAGGCAGGAGACCCAGTACTTC.

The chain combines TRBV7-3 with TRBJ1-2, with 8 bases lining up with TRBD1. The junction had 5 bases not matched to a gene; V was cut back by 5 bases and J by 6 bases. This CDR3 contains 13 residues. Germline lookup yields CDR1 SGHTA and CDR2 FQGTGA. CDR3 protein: CASSMQGANGYTF. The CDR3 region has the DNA TGTGCCAGCAGCATGCAGGGGGCGAATGGCTACACCTTC.

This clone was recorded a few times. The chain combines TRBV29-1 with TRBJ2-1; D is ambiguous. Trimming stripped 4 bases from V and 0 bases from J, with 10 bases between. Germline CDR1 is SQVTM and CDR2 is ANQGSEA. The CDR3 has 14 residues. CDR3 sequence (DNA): TGCAGCGTTGTTGGCAGTTCCTCCTACAATGAGCAGTTCTTC. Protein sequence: CSVVGSSSYNEQFF.

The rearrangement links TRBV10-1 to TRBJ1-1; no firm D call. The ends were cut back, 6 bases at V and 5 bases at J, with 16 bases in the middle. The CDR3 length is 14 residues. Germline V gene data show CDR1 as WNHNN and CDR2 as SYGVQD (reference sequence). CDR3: CASSIGGCETEAFF. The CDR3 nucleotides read TGCGCCAGCAGCATCGGAGGGTGTGAGACTGAAGCTTTCTTT.

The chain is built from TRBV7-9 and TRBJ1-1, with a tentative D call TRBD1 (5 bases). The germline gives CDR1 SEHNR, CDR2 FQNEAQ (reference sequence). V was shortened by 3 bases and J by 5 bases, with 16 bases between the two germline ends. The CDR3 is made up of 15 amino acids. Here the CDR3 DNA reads TGTGCCAGCAGCTTCGCTCAGGGAAGTGAGACTGAAGCTTTCTTT. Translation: CASSFAQGSETEAFF.

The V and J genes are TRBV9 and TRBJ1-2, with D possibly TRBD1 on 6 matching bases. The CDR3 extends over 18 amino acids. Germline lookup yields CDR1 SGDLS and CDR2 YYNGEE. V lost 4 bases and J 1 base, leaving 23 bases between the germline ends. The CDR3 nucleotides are TGTGCCAGCAGCCCCTTGAGTTGGCGCCGGGACAATAACTATGGCTACACCTTC. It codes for CASSPLSWRRDNNYGYTF.

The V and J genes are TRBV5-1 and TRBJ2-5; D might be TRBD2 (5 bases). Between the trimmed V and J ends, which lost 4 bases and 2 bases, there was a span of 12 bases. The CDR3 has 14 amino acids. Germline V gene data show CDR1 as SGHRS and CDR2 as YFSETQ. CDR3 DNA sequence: TGCGCCAGCAGCAACCGAGCGGTGCAAGAGACCCAGTACTTC. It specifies CASSNRAVQETQYF.

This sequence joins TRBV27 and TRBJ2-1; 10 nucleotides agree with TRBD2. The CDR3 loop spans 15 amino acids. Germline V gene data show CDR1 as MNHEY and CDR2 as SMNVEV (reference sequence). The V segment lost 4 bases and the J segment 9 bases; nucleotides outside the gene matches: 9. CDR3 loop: CASSSGASGGSEQFF. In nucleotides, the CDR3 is TGTGCCAGCAGTTCAGGGGCTAGCGGGGGCAGTGAGCAGTTCTTC.

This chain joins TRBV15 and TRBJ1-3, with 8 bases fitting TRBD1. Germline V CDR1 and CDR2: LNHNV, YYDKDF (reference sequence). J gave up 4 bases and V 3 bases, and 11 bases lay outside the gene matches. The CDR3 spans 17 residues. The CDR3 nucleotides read TGTGCCACCAGCAGCAGGGGGCCTTATTTTCAAGGAAACACCATATATTTT. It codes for CATSSRGPYFQGNTIYF.

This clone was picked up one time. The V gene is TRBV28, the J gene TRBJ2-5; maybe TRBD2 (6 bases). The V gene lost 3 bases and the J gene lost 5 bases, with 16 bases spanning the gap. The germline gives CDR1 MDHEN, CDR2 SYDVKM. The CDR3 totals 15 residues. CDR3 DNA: TGTGCCAGCAGTTTCTGGCGGGGATTTACGGAGACCCAGTACTTC. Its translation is CASSFWRGFTETQYF.